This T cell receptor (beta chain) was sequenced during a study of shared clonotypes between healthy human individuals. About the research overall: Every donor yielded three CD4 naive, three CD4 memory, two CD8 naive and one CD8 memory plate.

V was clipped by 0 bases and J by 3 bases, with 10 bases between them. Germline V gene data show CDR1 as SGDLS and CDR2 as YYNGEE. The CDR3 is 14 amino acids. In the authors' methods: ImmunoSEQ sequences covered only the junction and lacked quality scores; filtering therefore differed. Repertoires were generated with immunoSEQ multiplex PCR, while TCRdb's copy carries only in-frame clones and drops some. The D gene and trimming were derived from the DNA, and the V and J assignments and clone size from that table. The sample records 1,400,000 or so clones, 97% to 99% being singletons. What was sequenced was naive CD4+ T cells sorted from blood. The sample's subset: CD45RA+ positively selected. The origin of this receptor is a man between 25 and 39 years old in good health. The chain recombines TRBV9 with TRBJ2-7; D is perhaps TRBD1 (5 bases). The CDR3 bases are TGTGCCAGCAGCGTAGCTCTAGGGGTCTACGAGCAGTACTTC. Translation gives CASSVALGVYEQYF.